The 10 T cell receptor beta chains in this list originate from one sample, sequenced in a study of T cell responses to AZD1222 COVID-19 vaccine. Using immunoSEQ multiplex PCR, the repertoire was profiled, and TCRdb retains in-frame clones only, with some absent. Counted here are 180,000 or so clones, approximately 90% occurring once; the ten biggest clones make up roughly 26%. The specimen comprised peripheral blood, sampled 28 days after the second AZD1222 dose. All receptors come from an adult who received the AZD1222 COVID-19 vaccine.

This chain joins TRBV19 and TRBJ1-5, with TRBD1 as a possible D gene (6 bases). Trimming shortened V by 1 base and J by 7 bases, and 17 bases separated the two germline ends. CDR1 is LNHDA, CDR2 SQIVND, per germline (reference sequence). This CDR3 region has 16 residues. CDR3 loop: CASSIGGQTGGQPQHF. DNA for the CDR3: TGTGCCAGTAGTATAGGCGGGCAGACAGGCGGGCAGCCCCAGCATTTT.

V usage is TRBV5-1 and J usage is TRBJ2-1; D gene unclear. The CDR3 loop spans 17 amino acids. V dropped 4 bases and J dropped 0 bases, with 17 bases sitting between them. Germline loops: CDR1 SGHRS, CDR2 YFSETQ. The CDR3, as DNA: TGCGCCAGCAGCGGAGTACTGACTCGAAGCTCCTACAATGAGCAGTTCTTC. Translated, it gives CASSGVLTRSSYNEQFF.

The V call is TRBV11-2, the J call TRBJ2-1; 7 positions match TRBD2. The germline V gene has CDR1 SGHAT and CDR2 FQNNGV. The CDR3 has 14 amino acids. V lost 5 bases, J lost 8 bases, and 9 bases stayed unmatched. CDR3 in DNA: TGTGCCAGCAGCCCGGGGGTTGCGGGAGATGAGCAGTTCTTC. This gives the protein CASSPGVAGDEQFF.

The rearrangement uses TRBV4-3 and TRBJ2-4; D is possibly TRBD2 (5 bases). Germline lookup yields CDR1 LGHNA and CDR2 YSLEER. Trimming stripped 0 bases from V and 8 bases from J, with 14 bases between. The CDR3 has 15 amino acids. As DNA, the CDR3 is TGCGCCAGCAGCCAAGAGTGGACCCTGGGAGACATTCAGTACTTC. It is translated as CASSQEWTLGDIQYF.

The V call is TRBV9, the J call TRBJ1-5, with TRBD1 identical over 7 bases. The CDR3 has 14 residues. The junction had 8 bases not matched to a gene; V was cut back by 4 bases and J by 7 bases. Germline values: CDR1 SGDLS, CDR2 YYNGEE. CDR3 coding DNA: TGTGCCAGCAGCAAAGACAGGGTCGGACAGCCCCAGCATTTT. The encoded protein is CASSKDRVGQPQHF.

This chain connects TRBV30 to TRBJ1-5; tentatively, D is TRBD1 (5 bases). The germline V gene has CDR1 GTSNPN and CDR2 SVGIG (reference sequence). Trimming pared 4 bases from V and 6 bases from J, leaving 19 bases between. This CDR3 has 15 amino acids. The CDR3 is CAWTPNGGFGQPQHF. DNA of the CDR3: TGTGCCTGGACCCCCAACGGGGGGTTCGGTCAGCCCCAGCATTTT.

The rearrangement links TRBV2 to TRBJ2-2, with D possibly being TRBD1 or TRBD2 (7 bases each). Germline CDR1 is SNHLY and CDR2 is FYNNEI. V was trimmed by 6 bases and J by 13 bases, leaving 15 bases between them. There are 12 residues in the CDR3. CDR3 loop: CASSPGGGMLFF. The CDR3 region has the DNA TGTGCCAGCAGCCCAGGGGGGGGTATGCTGTTTTTT.

This sequence joins TRBV9 and TRBJ2-3, with 15 bases fitting TRBD2. After removal of 4 bases from V and 5 bases from J, the junction contained 11 bases not matched to a gene. The CDR3 has 18 amino acids. CDR1 SGDLS and CDR2 YYNGEE come from the germline V gene. CDR3 nucleotide sequence: TGTGCCAGCAGCCGGGGGAGGACTAGCGGGAGGGCCGTAGATACGCAGTATTTT. Encoded protein: CASSRGRTSGRAVDTQYF.

The chain couples TRBV5-1 to TRBJ1-2; weak D call: TRBD1 (6 bases). The CDR3 is 12 residues long. The germline gives CDR1 SGHRS, CDR2 YFSETQ. Trimming removed 4 bases at V and 6 bases at J, with 10 bases between. Here the CDR3 DNA reads TGCGCCAGCAGCACAGGGATGGATGGCTACACCTTC. It codes for CASSTGMDGYTF.

The chain recombines TRBV5-1 with TRBJ2-5; 7 bases line up with TRBD2. Germline-derived CDR1 and CDR2 are SGHRS and YFSETQ. The CDR3 covers 15 residues. Losses at the gene ends were 7 bases for V and 4 bases for J; bases not matched to a gene: 13. The CDR3 DNA follows: TGCGCCAGCTCACTCGGGGGGAGGGCCACAGAGACCCAGTACTTC. Its translation: CASSLGGRATETQYF.